This paragraph reports one T cell receptor (beta chain). The data were obtained in a study of technical replicates of blood from a handful of donors. The table came from immunoSEQ multiplex PCR; TCRdb's copy has only in-frame clones and leaves some out. The sample comprises roughly 80,000 clones, roughly 95% of which are singletons, and 0.37% rests with the top ten. This CDR3 region has 16 residues. In germline, CDR1 is SGHTA, CDR2 FQGTGA. V lost 5 bases, J lost 1 base, and 7 bases stayed unmatched. The sequence was obtained from a human donor in good health. The rearrangement links TRBV7-3 to TRBJ2-1, with 8 bases lining up with TRBD2. Sequencing was carried out using T cells isolated from PBMCs. CDR3 in amino acids: CASSVKAGVSYNEQFF. As DNA, the CDR3 is TGTGCCAGCAGCGTAAAAGCGGGAGTGTCCTACAATGAGCAGTTCTTC.